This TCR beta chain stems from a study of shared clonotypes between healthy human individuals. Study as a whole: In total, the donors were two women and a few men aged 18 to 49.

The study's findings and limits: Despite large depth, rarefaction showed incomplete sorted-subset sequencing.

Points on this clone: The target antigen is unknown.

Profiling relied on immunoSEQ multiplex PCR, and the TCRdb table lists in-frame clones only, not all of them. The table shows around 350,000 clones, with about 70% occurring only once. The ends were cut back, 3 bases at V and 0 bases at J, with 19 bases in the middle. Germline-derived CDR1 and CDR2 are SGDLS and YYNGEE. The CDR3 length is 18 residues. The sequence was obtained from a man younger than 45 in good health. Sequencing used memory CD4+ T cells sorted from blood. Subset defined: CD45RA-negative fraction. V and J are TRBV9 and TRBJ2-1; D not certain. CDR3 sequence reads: CASSGRFVASSSYNEQFF. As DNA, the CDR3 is TGTGCCAGCAGCGGCCGTTTTGTCGCTTCAAGCTCCTACAATGAGCAGTTCTTC.